This is a list of T cell receptor beta chains from one sample in a study of CD8 T cells in Susac syndrome. TCRdb ran MiXCR on the immunoSEQ multiplex PCR reads and lists one entry per CDR3 protein. The data show 90,000 to 150,000 distinct CDR3 sequences, 85% to 95% seen once. The specimen was CD4+ T cells from PBMCs. These receptors were taken from a human donor in good health. CDR3s include the opening cysteine and the closing phenylalanine or tryptophan.

V: TRBV3-1; J: TRBJ1-3; CDR3: CASSQAWENGNTIYF
V: TRBV6-6; J: TRBJ2-3; CDR3: CASGRTGDDTQYF
V: TRBV19; J: TRBJ1-5; CDR3: CASTSGYQPQHF
V: TRBV20-1; J: TRBJ1-1; CDR3: CSALGAPEAFF
V: TRBV28; J: TRBJ2-1; CDR3: CASSRPSGTSGDNEQFF
V: TRBV24-1; J: TRBJ2-2; CDR3: CATSFNTGELFF
V: TRBV3-1; J: TRBJ1-1; CDR3: CASSGFGNTEAFF
V: TRBV16; J: TRBJ1-5; CDR3: CASSHGGAYNQPQHF
V: TRBV6-5; J: TRBJ2-2; CDR3: CASSYSSGRLTGELFF
V: TRBV7-8; J: TRBJ1-1; CDR3: CASSLKGRQEHQNTEAFF
V: TRBV15; J: TRBJ2-5; CDR3: CATSSSTGWGTQYF
V: TRBV2; J: TRBJ1-1; CDR3: CASSPEGVMNTEAFF
V: TRBV18; J: TRBJ2-7; CDR3: CASSRHAGSMDEQYF
V: TRBV7-2; J: TRBJ2-3; CDR3: CASAGRVTDTQYF
V: TRBV3-1; J: TRBJ2-5; CDR3: CASSRRSPGLAGVEGPETQYF
V: TRBV15; J: TRBJ1-5; CDR3: CATSRDRQGNQPQHF
V: TRBV20-1; J: TRBJ2-1; CDR3: CSASGGSRRGNEQFF
V: TRBV29-1; J: TRBJ2-7; CDR3: CSVGILGLAGYEQYF
V: TRBV12-3/TRBV12-4; J: TRBJ2-2; CDR3: CASSLDPGTTNTGELFF
V: TRBV28; J: TRBJ1-2; CDR3: CASSFTEGYTF
V: TRBV7-3; J: TRBJ2-3; CDR3: CASSLGLASTDTQYF
V: TRBV6-5; J: TRBJ2-5; CDR3: CASSYSGQETQYF
V: TRBV30; J: TRBJ1-6; CDR3: CAWSVKGANSPLHF
V: TRBV25-1; J: TRBJ2-7; CDR3: CATRLAAEQYF
V: TRBV19; J: TRBJ1-2; CDR3: CASRTGGTSPNYGYTF
V: TRBV5-1; J: TRBJ2-5; CDR3: CASSLSSPGETQYF